The sequence of this T cell receptor (beta chain) was determined in a study of blood T cell repertoires in COVID-19. Study overall: Donors in the United States, Italy and Spain gave samples during acute or convalescent COVID-19. PBMCs, B-cell-depleted T cells, or T cells were the source of the cDNA or gDNA that made up the material.

Original processing methods: Reference gene primer amplification gave nucleated cell count estimates. Measured with immunoSEQ multiplex PCR; TCRdb has only the in-frame clones, and not every one. The V and J calls and clone size come from that table; D and trimming were worked out from the DNA. This table has about 44,000 clones, 80% to 90% appearing once. This CDR3 has 14 amino acids. Trimming removed 5 bases from V and 4 bases from J; junction bases left unmatched: 7. The germline CDR1 and CDR2 sequences are SEHNR and FQNEAQ (reference sequence). The receptor's source is a man between 65 and 80 years old with active COVID-19. The sequenced sample was peripheral blood. The chain has TRBV7-9 and TRBJ2-7; 8 bases agree with TRBD2. The CDR3: CASSPGGGAYEQYF. In DNA, the CDR3 is TGTGCCAGCAGCCCCGGGGGGGGCGCTTACGAGCAGTACTTC.